This is a list of T cell receptor beta chains from one sample in a study of blood T cell repertoires in COVID-19. Measured with immunoSEQ multiplex PCR; TCRdb has only the in-frame clones, and not every one. The data contain about 250,000 clones, about 83% of them singletons. The specimen sequenced was peripheral blood. These receptors were obtained from a woman between 35 and 50 years old who had recovered from COVID-19. The CDR3 runs from the conserved cysteine through the conserved F or W. A D gene is named only where the DNA matches it firmly. Size values are once, few and many counts, or a class for expanded clones, and some rows have none.

TGTGCCAGCAGCACAACCGGGATGGGCGAGCAGTACTTC CASSTTGMGEQYF TRBV7-9 many - TRBJ2-7
TGTGCCAGCAGCATGGCAGCGCCACTTGAAGCTTTCTTT CASSMAAPLEAFF TRBV7-2 - - TRBJ1-1
TGCGCCAGCAGCTTGGCGCCCAGGCCAAAAGCGGACACTGAAGCTTTCTTT CASSLAPRPKADTEAFF TRBV5-1 - - TRBJ1-1
TGCGCCAGCAGCGCACTTAGCGGGGGGAGTAATGAGCAGTTCTTC CASSALSGGSNEQFF TRBV5-1 - TRBD2 TRBJ2-1
TGCAGCGTTGAGGGGACAGGGGAGGAGGCCGGGGAGCTGTTTTTT CSVEGTGEEAGELFF TRBV29-1 - TRBD1 TRBJ2-2
TGCGCCAGCAGCCGGACAGGGAACACCTATAATTCACCCCTCCACTTT CASSRTGNTYNSPLHF TRBV5-1 - TRBD1 TRBJ1-6
TGTGCCAGCAGCACCAGACAGGGGCCCGGGGAGCCCCAGCATTTT CASSTRQGPGEPQHF TRBV9 - TRBD1 TRBJ1-5
TGTGCCAGCAGCCCTGACAGGGTGCAGCGAACCCAGTACTTC CASSPDRVQRTQYF TRBV5-6 - TRBD1 TRBJ2-5
TGTGCCAGCAGTTCCAGAAGGGGGCGGTACACCTTC CASSSRRGRYTF TRBV6-5 - TRBD1 TRBJ1-2
TGTGCCAGCAGCTTAAGACAGGGGAGTCAGCCCCAGCATTTT CASSLRQGSQPQHF TRBV7-3 few TRBD1 TRBJ1-5
TGTGCCATCAGACTTGGACTAGCGGAAGAGACCCAGTACTTC CAIRLGLAEETQYF TRBV10-3 - TRBD2 TRBJ2-5
TGTGCCAGCAGTCCCTCAAAGAAGCACTATGGCTACACCTTC CASSPSKKHYGYTF TRBV27 - - TRBJ1-2
TGTGCCAGTAGTATAGGGGAGAGCACAGATACGCAGTATTTT CASSIGESTDTQYF TRBV19 - - TRBJ2-3
TGCAGCGCAACCCAAAGGACTACCGATGGCTACACCTTC CSATQRTTDGYTF TRBV29-1 few - TRBJ1-2
TGTGCCAGCAGTTCCCCGGCGGGGGGTGGCAATCAGCCCCAGCATTTT CASSSPAGGGNQPQHF TRBV28 few - TRBJ1-5
TGTGCCAGCAGTGAGGACAGGGCAGAGAGTTCACCCCTCCACTTT CASSEDRAESSPLHF TRBV2 - TRBD1 TRBJ1-6
TGTGCCAGCAGCTTAGGGGGCCTAGCGGGGCACCGGGAGACCCAGTACTTC CASSLGGLAGHRETQYF TRBV11-2 - TRBD2 TRBJ2-5
TGTGCCTGGACCCCTAATAGAGAGACCCAGTACTTC CAWTPNRETQYF TRBV30 - - TRBJ2-5
TGTGCCAGCACCCCGAGACAGGGGAACACCATATATTTT CASTPRQGNTIYF TRBV28 - TRBD1 TRBJ1-3
TGTGCCAGCACCACCCACGGGGGGACCCAGTACTTC CASTTHGGTQYF TRBV6-1 - - TRBJ2-5
TGTGCCAGCAGTTACAGGACAGGGGTTTGGTCACCCCTCCACTTT CASSYRTGVWSPLHF TRBV6-5 - TRBD1 TRBJ1-6
TGTGCCAGCGCGGGACAGGGCCGAGAGGAGCAGTACTTC CASAGQGREEQYF TRBV2 - TRBD1 TRBJ2-7
TGTGCCACCAGTGATGGGACAGGGAGCGAGCAGTACTTC CATSDGTGSEQYF TRBV24-1 - TRBD1 TRBJ2-7
TGTGCCAGCAGTGGACAGGGAGGTGACTACGAGCAGTACTTC CASSGQGGDYEQYF TRBV7-2 few TRBD1 TRBJ2-7